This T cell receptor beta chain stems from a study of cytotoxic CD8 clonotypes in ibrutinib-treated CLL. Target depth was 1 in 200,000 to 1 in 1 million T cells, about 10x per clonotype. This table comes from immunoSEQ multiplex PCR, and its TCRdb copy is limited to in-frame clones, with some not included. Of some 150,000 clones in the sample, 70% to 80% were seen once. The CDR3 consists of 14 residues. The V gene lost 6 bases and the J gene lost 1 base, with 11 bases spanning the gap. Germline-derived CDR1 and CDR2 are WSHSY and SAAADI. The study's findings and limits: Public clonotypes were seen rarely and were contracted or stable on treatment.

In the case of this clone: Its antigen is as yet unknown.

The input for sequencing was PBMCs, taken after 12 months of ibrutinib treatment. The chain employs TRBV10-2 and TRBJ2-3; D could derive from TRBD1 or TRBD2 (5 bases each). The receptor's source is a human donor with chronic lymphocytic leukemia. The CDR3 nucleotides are TGCGCCAGCAGGGGGGAGCCCCGCACAGATACGCAGTATTTT. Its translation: CASRGEPRTDTQYF.